This T cell receptor beta chain was documented in a study of cytomegalovirus exposure and HLA in healthy donors. The study's findings and limits: Compared with the roughly 670-donor mean, an Asian-associated ancestry cluster reportedly had fewer N-insertions, according to a later analysis. Cytomegalovirus association was assigned to about 180 TCR beta chains.

V was shortened by 3 bases and J by 4 bases, with 21 bases between the two germline ends. This CDR3 has 17 residues. From germline, CDR1 is LNHDA and CDR2 SQIVND (reference sequence). The table lists this clone with a few counts. The antigen is unknown. Researchers ran the PCR with 60 Vbeta and 13 Jbeta primers. Authors' analysis steps: In a later analysis, some 80 million unique TCR beta chains included roughly 11 million shared by two or more donors. TCRdb's table, derived via immunoSEQ multiplex PCR, lists solely in-frame clones and lacks some. Clone size and V and J calls were adopted from that table, with D and trimming inferred from the DNA. The table has 200,000 or so clones, over 65% seen once; the top ten hold 0.098%.

The receptor was derived from a boy aged 2-9 years in good health and CMV-seronegative. Sequenced sample: PBMCs. The chain carries TRBV19 and TRBJ1-2; tentative D call: TRBD1 (5 bases). The CDR3 region has the DNA TGTGCCAGTAGTATTTCGGAGGGGACCGCGGGAAGCTATGGCTACACCTTC. It translates to CASSISEGTAGSYGYTF.